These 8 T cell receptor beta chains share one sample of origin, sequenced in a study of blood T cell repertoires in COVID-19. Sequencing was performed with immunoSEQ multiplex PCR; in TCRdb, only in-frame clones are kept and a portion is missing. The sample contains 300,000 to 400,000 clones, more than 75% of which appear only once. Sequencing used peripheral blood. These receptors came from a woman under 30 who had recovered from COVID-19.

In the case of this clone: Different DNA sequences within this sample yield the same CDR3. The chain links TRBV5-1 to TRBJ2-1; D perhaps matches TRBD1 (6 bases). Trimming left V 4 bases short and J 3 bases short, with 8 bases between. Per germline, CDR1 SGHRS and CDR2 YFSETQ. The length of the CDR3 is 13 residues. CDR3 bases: TGCGCCAGCAGCCTGGACAGCTACAATGAGCAGTTCTTC. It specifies CASSLDSYNEQFF.

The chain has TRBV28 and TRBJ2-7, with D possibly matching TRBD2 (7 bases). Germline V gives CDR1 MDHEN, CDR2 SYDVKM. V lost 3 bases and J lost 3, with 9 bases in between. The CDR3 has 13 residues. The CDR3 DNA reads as TGTGCCAGCAGTTTGGGGGGGCACTACGAGCAGTACGTC. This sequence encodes CASSLGGHYEQYV.

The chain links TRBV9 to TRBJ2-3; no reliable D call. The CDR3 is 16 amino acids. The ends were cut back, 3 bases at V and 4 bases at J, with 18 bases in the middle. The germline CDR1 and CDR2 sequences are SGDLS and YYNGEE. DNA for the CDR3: TGTGCCAGCAGCGAGCCGCCCACGACGGGTGCAGATACGCAGTATTTT. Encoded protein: CASSEPPTTGADTQYF.

In DNA form, the CDR3 reads TGTGCCAGCAGCCAATCTAGCGGGGCCTACGAGCAGTACGTC. Protein product: CASSQSSGAYEQYV. The V and J genes are TRBV3-1 (or the pseudogene TRBV3-2) and TRBJ2-7, with TRBD2 matching 9 bases. CDR3 size: 14 residues. CDR1 and CDR2 from the germline V gene are LGHDT and YNNKEL (reference sequence). The junction had 1 base not matched to a gene; V was cut back by 2 bases and J by 2 bases.

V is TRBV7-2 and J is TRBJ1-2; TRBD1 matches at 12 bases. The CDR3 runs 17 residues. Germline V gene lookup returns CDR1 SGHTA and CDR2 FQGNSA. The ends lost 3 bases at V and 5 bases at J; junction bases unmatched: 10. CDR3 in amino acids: CASSFSGTGGPGYGYTF. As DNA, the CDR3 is TGTGCCAGCAGCTTCTCCGGGACAGGGGGCCCGGGGTATGGCTACACCTTC.

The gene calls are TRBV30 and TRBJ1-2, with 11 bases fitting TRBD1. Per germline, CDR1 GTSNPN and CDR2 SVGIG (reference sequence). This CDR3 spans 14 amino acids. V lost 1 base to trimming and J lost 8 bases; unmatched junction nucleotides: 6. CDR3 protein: CAWSGTGGAGGYTF. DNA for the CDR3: TGTGCCTGGAGTGGGACAGGGGGCGCAGGAGGCTACACCTTC. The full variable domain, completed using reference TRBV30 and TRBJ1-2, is SQTIHQWPATLVQPVGSPLSLECTVEGTSNPNLYWYRQAAGRGLQLLFYSVGIGQISSEVPQNLSASRPQDRQFILSSKKLLLSDSGFYLCAWSGTGGAGGYTFGSGTRLTVV.

The chain's CDR3 is CSVRHTSQETQYF. The CDR3 coding sequence is TGCAGCGTCAGACACACATCCCAGGAGACCCAGTACTTC. The chain is built from TRBV29-1 and TRBJ2-5; no clear D. Germline CDR1 reads SQVTM; CDR2 reads ANQGSEA. This CDR3 is built from 13 residues. The V end was cut by 6 bases, the J end by 5 bases, with 16 bases between.

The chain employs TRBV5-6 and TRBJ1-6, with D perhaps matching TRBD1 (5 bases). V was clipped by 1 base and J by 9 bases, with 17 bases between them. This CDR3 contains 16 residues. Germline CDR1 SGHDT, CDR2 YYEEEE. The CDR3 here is CASSLLGALDSSPLHF. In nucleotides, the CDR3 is TGTGCCAGCAGCTTGTTAGGGGCCCTAGATAGTTCACCCCTCCACTTT.